This entry is about one T cell receptor (beta chain). As yet, its antigen is unknown. RNA, at 0.5 to 1 ug, was reverse transcribed with random hexamers. TCRdb re-analysed the immunoSEQ multiplex PCR reads in MiXCR, keeping a single row per CDR3 protein. The sample shows 100,000 to 150,000 distinct CDR3 sequences, approximately 96% of them seen only once. The entry originates in a study of CD8 T cells in Susac syndrome. Study-level results: The CD4+ T cell repertoires that were profiled in Susac syndrome showed no clonal expansion.

Germline trimming cut 6 bases from V and 4 bases from J; bases unmatched to any gene: 11. The CDR3 is 14 amino acids. Germline CDR1 and CDR2: DFQATT and SNEGSKA (reference sequence). Sequenced material: CD4+ T cells from PBMCs. This rearrangement joins TRBV20-1 to TRBJ2-5, with TRBD1 matching 7 bases. This clonotype was obtained from a human donor with Susac syndrome. CDR3 bases: TGCAGTGCGTCCATTCGGGGACAGCTAGAGACCCAGTACTTC. This encodes CSASIRGQLETQYF.